These T cell receptor beta chains were read from a single sample in a study of PD-L1 blockade in urothelial cancer. Libraries were prepared by immunoSEQ multiplex PCR; TCRdb keeps only in-frame clonotypes and omits some of them. The sample has about 42,000 clones, more than 65% seen once. The starting material was PBMCs, obtained around atezolizumab (anti-PD-L1) treatment. The receptors derive from a man between 70 and 80 years old with urothelial cancer. Each CDR3 is given with its conserved first and last residue. The order of the fields is clone size, CDR3 length, V gene, J gene, D gene, CDR3 protein, CDR3 DNA. The D gene is left open where the match is weak. The size entry is marked missing in some rows and otherwise reads once, few, many or a size class.

size: few; length: 15; V: TRBV7-8; J: TRBJ2-1; D: TRBD2; CDR3: CASSATGLEGDEQFF; DNA: TGTGCCAGCAGCGCCACGGGACTAGAGGGCGATGAGCAGTTCTTC
size: few; length: 14; V: TRBV18; J: TRBJ1-1; D: .; CDR3: CASSPRSQETEAFF; DNA: TGTGCCAGCTCACCACGGTCGCAAGAGACTGAAGCTTTCTTT
size: .; length: 14; V: TRBV7-2; J: TRBJ1-4; D: .; CDR3: CASSLLSTNEKLFF; DNA: TGTGCCAGCAGCTTACTCAGTACTAATGAAAAACTGTTTTTT
size: .; length: 14; V: TRBV5-1; J: TRBJ1-4; D: .; CDR3: CASSLTGQREKLFF; DNA: TGCGCCAGCAGCTTAACAGGTCAGAGGGAAAAACTGTTTTTT
size: .; length: 16; V: TRBV7-8; J: TRBJ1-2; D: .; CDR3: CASSLEVAGSGYGYTF; DNA: TGTGCCAGCAGCTTAGAGGTTGCGGGGTCCGGCTATGGCTACACCTTC
size: .; length: 14; V: TRBV9; J: TRBJ2-7; D: .; CDR3: CASSVVGRGSEQYF; DNA: TGTGCCAGCAGCGTAGTCGGCAGGGGAAGCGAGCAGTACTTC
size: few; length: 14; V: TRBV6-5; J: TRBJ1-1; D: .; CDR3: CASSLTKKTASTFF; DNA: TGTGCCAGCAGTCTAACGAAAAAGACAGCGTCGACTTTCTTT
size: .; length: 17; V: TRBV28; J: TRBJ2-2; D: .; CDR3: CASGPEREQEYTGELFF; DNA: TGTGCCAGCGGTCCAGAGAGGGAACAAGAGTACACCGGGGAGCTGTTTTTT
size: .; length: 16; V: TRBV11-2; J: TRBJ2-5; D: TRBD2; CDR3: CASSAGGGGSGETQYF; DNA: TGTGCCAGCAGCGCCGGGGGGGGCGGGAGCGGTGAGACCCAGTACTTC
size: .; length: 16; V: TRBV5-4; J: TRBJ2-7; D: .; CDR3: CASSLTGLTKPYEQYF; DNA: TGTGCCAGCAGCTTGACGGGACTGACGAAACCCTACGAGCAGTACTTC
size: .; length: 14; V: TRBV5-1; J: TRBJ2-3; D: .; CDR3: CASSASAPEVTQYF; DNA: TGCGCCAGCAGCGCTTCGGCTCCCGAGGTTACGCAGTATTTT
size: .; length: 18; V: TRBV5-1; J: TRBJ2-3; D: .; CDR3: CASAGGGRQGLPRDTQYF; DNA: TGCGCCAGCGCCGGGGGTGGACGACAGGGACTCCCCCGAGATACGCAGTATTTT
size: few; length: 13; V: TRBV7-3; J: TRBJ2-3; D: .; CDR3: CASSLMSSDTQYF; DNA: TGTGCCAGCAGCTTAATGAGTTCAGATACGCAGTATTTT
size: .; length: 15; V: TRBV11-2; J: TRBJ1-2; D: .; CDR3: CASSLDLNPLYGYTF; DNA: TGTGCCAGCAGCTTAGATCTAAACCCTTTGTATGGCTACACCTTC
size: .; length: 15; V: TRBV18; J: TRBJ2-3; D: .; CDR3: CASSRDRAEGDTQYF; DNA: TGTGCCAGCTCACGTGACCGGGCCGAGGGAGATACGCAGTATTTT
size: .; length: 15; V: TRBV9; J: TRBJ2-7; D: TRBD1; CDR3: CASSQGGTGSYEQYF; DNA: TGTGCCAGCAGCCAAGGGGGGACAGGGTCGTACGAGCAGTACTTC
size: .; length: 15; V: TRBV18; J: TRBJ1-3; D: TRBD1; CDR3: CASSPLQGPGNTIYF; DNA: TGTGCCAGCTCACCCCTACAGGGGCCCGGAAACACCATATATTTT
size: .; length: 14; V: TRBV28; J: TRBJ1-2; D: .; CDR3: CASRVQGLGYGYTF; DNA: TGTGCCAGCAGAGTACAGGGCTTAGGGTATGGCTACACCTTC
size: once; length: 15; V: TRBV14; J: TRBJ2-1; D: .; CDR3: CASSSRQLAYNEQFF; DNA: TGTGCCAGCAGCTCCCGACAGCTAGCCTACAATGAGCAGTTCTTC
size: .; length: 15; V: TRBV11-2; J: TRBJ1-1; D: .; CDR3: CASRAFDSLNTEAFF; DNA: TGTGCCAGCAGGGCGTTCGACAGCTTGAACACTGAAGCTTTCTTT
size: .; length: 16; V: TRBV4-2; J: TRBJ2-1; D: .; CDR3: CASSQGRGGTYNEQFF; DNA: TGTGCCAGCAGCCAAGGGAGGGGGGGAACTTACAATGAGCAGTTCTTC
size: .; length: 15; V: TRBV19; J: TRBJ2-7; D: .; CDR3: CASSIRGSGLSEQYF; DNA: TGTGCCAGTAGTATCCGGGGGTCTGGTTTGTCCGAGCAGTACTTC
size: .; length: 13; V: TRBV28; J: TRBJ1-2; D: TRBD1; CDR3: CASRLTGGHGYTF; DNA: TGTGCCAGCAGACTAACAGGGGGCCATGGCTACACCTTC
size: .; length: 15; V: TRBV19; J: TRBJ2-1; D: TRBD2; CDR3: CASSIGSGSLDEQFF; DNA: TGTGCCAGTAGTATTGGTAGCGGGAGCCTAGATGAGCAGTTCTTC
size: .; length: 15; V: TRBV5-4; J: TRBJ2-1; D: TRBD1; CDR3: CASSRITGGNNEQFF; DNA: TGTGCCAGCAGCCGAATTACAGGGGGCAACAATGAGCAGTTCTTC
size: .; length: 15; V: TRBV7-2; J: TRBJ2-7; D: .; CDR3: CASSLAGQGGAEQYF; DNA: TGTGCCAGCAGCTTAGCGGGTCAGGGCGGGGCCGAGCAGTACTTC
size: .; length: 14; V: TRBV6-1; J: TRBJ2-1; D: TRBD2; CDR3: CASRTSGDYNEQFF; DNA: TGTGCCAGCCGCACTAGCGGAGATTACAATGAGCAGTTCTTC
size: .; length: 16; V: TRBV5-1; J: TRBJ2-1; D: .; CDR3: CASSLLSSGLDNEQFF; DNA: TGCGCCAGCAGCTTACTTTCCAGCGGCCTGGACAATGAGCAGTTCTTC
size: .; length: 16; V: TRBV7-6; J: TRBJ2-1; D: TRBD1; CDR3: CASSRYGTGAYNEQFF; DNA: TGTGCCAGCAGCCGTTACGGGACAGGGGCCTACAATGAGCAGTTCTTC
size: .; length: 12; V: TRBV2; J: TRBJ1-1; D: .; CDR3: CASLTVNTEAFF; DNA: TGTGCCAGTTTGACAGTGAACACTGAAGCTTTCTTT
size: .; length: 20; V: TRBV9; J: TRBJ1-3; D: .; CDR3: CASSRGAGPWTQDSGNTIYF; DNA: TGTGCCAGCAGCCGGGGGGCCGGACCGTGGACACAAGACTCTGGAAACACCATATATTTT
size: .; length: 14; V: TRBV5-1; J: TRBJ2-1; D: .; CDR3: CASSLESSYNEQFF; DNA: TGCGCCAGCAGCTTGGAATCTTCCTACAATGAGCAGTTCTTC
size: .; length: 15; V: TRBV5-5; J: TRBJ1-5; D: .; CDR3: CASSLDVGGNQPQHF; DNA: TGTGCCAGCAGCTTGGATGTCGGGGGCAATCAGCCCCAGCATTTT
size: .; length: 13; V: TRBV5-1; J: TRBJ2-5; D: .; CDR3: CASSLSFGETQYF; DNA: TGCGCCAGCAGCCTAAGTTTCGGAGAGACCCAGTACTTC
size: many; length: 15; V: TRBV7-9; J: TRBJ2-7; D: TRBD2; CDR3: CASSLALAGGHEQYF; DNA: TGTGCCAGCAGCTTAGCGCTAGCGGGAGGGCACGAGCAGTACTTC
size: .; length: 16; V: TRBV27; J: TRBJ1-5; D: .; CDR3: CASSLSSRPDSLPQHF; DNA: TGTGCCAGCAGTTTATCCTCTCGGCCGGACTCCTTGCCCCAGCATTTT
size: .; length: 14; V: TRBV7-9; J: TRBJ2-5; D: TRBD2; CDR3: CASSQDGGQETQYF; DNA: TGTGCCAGCAGCCAAGACGGGGGGCAAGAGACCCAGTACTTC
size: once; length: 16; V: TRBV4-2; J: TRBJ2-1; D: TRBD1; CDR3: CASSQNPGQLYNEQFF; DNA: TGTGCCAGCAGCCAAAATCCGGGACAGCTCTACAATGAGCAGTTCTTC
size: .; length: 15; V: TRBV30; J: TRBJ2-1; D: TRBD2; CDR3: CAWTGTSGIYNEQFF; DNA: TGTGCCTGGACCGGGACTAGCGGGATCTACAATGAGCAGTTCTTC
size: .; length: 16; V: TRBV19; J: TRBJ2-7; D: .; CDR3: CASSISLGVSSYEQYF; DNA: TGTGCCAGTAGTATAAGTCTAGGAGTTTCGTCCTACGAGCAGTACTTC
size: .; length: 15; V: TRBV27; J: TRBJ2-1; D: .; CDR3: CASRGGVTFYNEQFF; DNA: TGTGCCAGCAGGGGGGGAGTTACTTTCTACAATGAGCAGTTCTTC
size: few; length: 12; V: TRBV30; J: TRBJ1-1; D: .; CDR3: CAWDTGYTEAFF; DNA: TGTGCCTGGGATACAGGGTACACTGAAGCTTTCTTT
size: .; length: 14; V: TRBV7-2; J: TRBJ2-3; D: .; CDR3: CASSSWTAPDTQYF; DNA: TGTGCCAGCAGCTCCTGGACAGCCCCCGATACGCAGTATTTT
size: .; length: 14; V: TRBV11-2; J: TRBJ2-3; D: TRBD2; CDR3: CASSFLAGVDTQYF; DNA: TGTGCCAGCAGCTTCCTAGCGGGAGTTGATACGCAGTATTTT
size: few; length: 17; V: TRBV30; J: TRBJ1-5; D: TRBD1; CDR3: CAWSVNWGGQGNQPQHF; DNA: TGTGCCTGGAGTGTCAACTGGGGGGGACAGGGCAATCAGCCCCAGCATTTT
size: .; length: 15; V: TRBV5-1; J: TRBJ2-5; D: TRBD2; CDR3: CASSIAASGQETQYF; DNA: TGCGCCAGCAGTATTGCGGCTAGCGGGCAAGAGACCCAGTACTTC
size: .; length: 12; V: TRBV28; J: TRBJ2-1; D: .; CDR3: CASSLYTGEQFF; DNA: TGTGCCAGCAGTTTATATACGGGAGAGCAGTTCTTC
size: .; length: 16; V: TRBV5-1; J: TRBJ2-1; D: TRBD2; CDR3: CASSLGAGGAYNEQFF; DNA: TGCGCCAGCAGCTTGGGGGCGGGAGGCGCCTACAATGAGCAGTTCTTC
size: .; length: 14; V: TRBV5-1; J: TRBJ2-3; D: TRBD2; CDR3: CASSYSGSTDTQYF; DNA: TGCGCCAGCAGCTATAGCGGGAGCACAGATACGCAGTATTTT
size: .; length: 16; V: TRBV19; J: TRBJ1-5; D: TRBD1; CDR3: CASSTRQGFSNQPQHF; DNA: TGTGCCAGTAGTACCCGACAGGGATTTAGCAATCAGCCCCAGCATTTT
size: .; length: 17; V: TRBV10-3; J: TRBJ2-1; D: TRBD2; CDR3: CAISEGLAGIAYNEQFF; DNA: TGTGCCATCAGTGAGGGGCTAGCGGGGATCGCCTACAATGAGCAGTTCTTC
size: .; length: 12; V: TRBV11-3; J: TRBJ1-2; D: .; CDR3: CASSLTGYGYTF; DNA: TGTGCCAGCAGCCTCACAGGGTACGGCTACACCTTC
size: .; length: 16; V: TRBV28; J: TRBJ1-2; D: TRBD1; CDR3: CASRDLRTGQSYGYTF; DNA: TGTGCCAGCAGAGATTTACGGACGGGACAGTCCTATGGCTACACCTTC
size: once; length: 14; V: TRBV28; J: TRBJ2-5; D: TRBD1; CDR3: CASSSRTGGGTQYF; DNA: TGTGCCAGCAGTTCGCGGACAGGGGGCGGGACCCAGTACTTC
size: .; length: 12; V: TRBV28; J: TRBJ2-3; D: .; CDR3: CASSPGTDTQYF; DNA: TGTGCCAGCTCTCCTGGCACAGATACGCAGTATTTT